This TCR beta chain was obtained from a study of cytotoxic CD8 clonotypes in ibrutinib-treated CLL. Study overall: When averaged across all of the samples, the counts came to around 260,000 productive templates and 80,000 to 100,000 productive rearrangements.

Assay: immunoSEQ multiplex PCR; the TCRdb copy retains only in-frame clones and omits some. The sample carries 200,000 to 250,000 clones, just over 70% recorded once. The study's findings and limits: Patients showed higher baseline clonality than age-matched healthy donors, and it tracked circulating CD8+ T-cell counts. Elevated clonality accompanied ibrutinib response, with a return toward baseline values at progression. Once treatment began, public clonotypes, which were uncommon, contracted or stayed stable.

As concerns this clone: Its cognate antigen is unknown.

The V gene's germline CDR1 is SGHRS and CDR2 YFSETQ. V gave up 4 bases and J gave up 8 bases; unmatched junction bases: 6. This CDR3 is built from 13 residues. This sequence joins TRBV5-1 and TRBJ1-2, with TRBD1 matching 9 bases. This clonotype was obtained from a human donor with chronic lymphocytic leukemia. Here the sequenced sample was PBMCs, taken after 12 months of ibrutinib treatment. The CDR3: CASSGRTGVGYTF. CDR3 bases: TGCGCCAGCAGCGGGAGGACAGGGGTGGGCTACACCTTC.